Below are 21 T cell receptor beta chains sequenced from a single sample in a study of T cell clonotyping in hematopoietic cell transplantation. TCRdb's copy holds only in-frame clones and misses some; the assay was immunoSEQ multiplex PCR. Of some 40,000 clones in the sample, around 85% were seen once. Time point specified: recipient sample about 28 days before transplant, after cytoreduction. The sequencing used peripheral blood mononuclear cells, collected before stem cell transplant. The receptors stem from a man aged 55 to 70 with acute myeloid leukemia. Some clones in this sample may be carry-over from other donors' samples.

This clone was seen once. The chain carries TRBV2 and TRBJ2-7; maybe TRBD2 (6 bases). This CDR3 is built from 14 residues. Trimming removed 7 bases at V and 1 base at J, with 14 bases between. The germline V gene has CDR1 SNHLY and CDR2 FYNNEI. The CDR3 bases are TGTGCCAGCAAGAAAGGTGGAGGGTCCTACGAGCAGTACTTC. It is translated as CASKKGGGSYEQYF.

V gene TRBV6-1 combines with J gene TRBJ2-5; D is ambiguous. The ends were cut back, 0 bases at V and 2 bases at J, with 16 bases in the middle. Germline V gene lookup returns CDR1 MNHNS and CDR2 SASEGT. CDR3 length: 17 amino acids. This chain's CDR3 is CASSEAQIRRVQETQYF. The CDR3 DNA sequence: TGTGCCAGCAGTGAAGCCCAAATCCGCCGTGTGCAAGAGACCCAGTACTTC.

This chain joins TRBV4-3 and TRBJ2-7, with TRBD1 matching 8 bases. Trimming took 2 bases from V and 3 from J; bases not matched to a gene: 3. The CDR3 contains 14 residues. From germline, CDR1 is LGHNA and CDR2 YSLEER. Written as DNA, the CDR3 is TGCGCCAGCAGCCAACGGACAGGGAACTACGAGCAGTACTTC. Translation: CASSQRTGNYEQYF.

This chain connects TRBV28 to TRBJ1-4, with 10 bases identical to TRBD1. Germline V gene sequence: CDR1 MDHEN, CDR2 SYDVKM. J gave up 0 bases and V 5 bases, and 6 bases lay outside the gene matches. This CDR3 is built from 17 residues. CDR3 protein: CASSTIGQGATNEKLFF. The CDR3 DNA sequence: TGTGCCAGCAGTACCATAGGACAGGGGGCAACTAATGAAAAACTGTTTTTT.

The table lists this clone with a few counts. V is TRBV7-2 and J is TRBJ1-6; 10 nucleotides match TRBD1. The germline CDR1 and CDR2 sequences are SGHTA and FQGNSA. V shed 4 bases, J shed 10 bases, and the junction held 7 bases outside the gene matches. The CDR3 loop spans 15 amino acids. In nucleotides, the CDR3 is TGTGCCAGCAGCTCGGGACAGGGGTTACAGTCACCCCTCCACTTT. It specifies CASSSGQGLQSPLHF.

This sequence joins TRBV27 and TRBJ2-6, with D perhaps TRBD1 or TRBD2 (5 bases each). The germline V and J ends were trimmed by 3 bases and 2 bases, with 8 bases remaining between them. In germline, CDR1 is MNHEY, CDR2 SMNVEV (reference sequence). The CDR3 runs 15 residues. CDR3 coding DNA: TGTGCCAGCAGTTTCGAGGGGACTGGGGCCAACGTCCTGACTTTC. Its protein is CASSFEGTGANVLTF.

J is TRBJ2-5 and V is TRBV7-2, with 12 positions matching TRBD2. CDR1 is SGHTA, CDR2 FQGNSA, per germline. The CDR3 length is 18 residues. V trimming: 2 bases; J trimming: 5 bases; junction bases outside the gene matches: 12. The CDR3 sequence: CASSLTSGGSVSWETQYF. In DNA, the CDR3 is TGTGCCAGCAGCTTAACTAGCGGGGGGTCTGTAAGTTGGGAGACCCAGTACTTC. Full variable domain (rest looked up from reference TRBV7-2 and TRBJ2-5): GAGVSQSPSNKVTEKGKDVELRCDPISGHTALYWYRQSLGQGLEFLIYFQGNSAPDKSGLPSDRFSAERTGGSVSTLTIQRTQQEDSAVYLCASSLTSGGSVSWETQYFGPGTRLLVL.

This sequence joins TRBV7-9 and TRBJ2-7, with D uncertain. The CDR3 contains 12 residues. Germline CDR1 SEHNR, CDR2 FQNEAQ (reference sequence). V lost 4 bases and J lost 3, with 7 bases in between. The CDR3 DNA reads TGTGCCAGCAGCTCCAACAGCTACGAGCAGTACTTC. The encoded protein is CASSSNSYEQYF.

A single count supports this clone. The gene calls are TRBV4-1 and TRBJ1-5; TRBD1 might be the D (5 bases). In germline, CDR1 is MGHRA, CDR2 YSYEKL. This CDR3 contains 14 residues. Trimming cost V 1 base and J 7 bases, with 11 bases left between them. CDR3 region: CASSQVPGRQPQHF. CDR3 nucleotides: TGCGCCAGCAGCCAAGTCCCAGGGAGGCAGCCCCAGCATTTT.

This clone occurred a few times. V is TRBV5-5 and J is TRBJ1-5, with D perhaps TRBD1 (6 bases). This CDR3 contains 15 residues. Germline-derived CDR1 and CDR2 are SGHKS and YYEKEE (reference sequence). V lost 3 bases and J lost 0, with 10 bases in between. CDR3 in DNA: TGTGCCAGCAGCTCGAGACAGGTTAGCAATCAGCCCCAGCATTTT. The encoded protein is CASSSRQVSNQPQHF.

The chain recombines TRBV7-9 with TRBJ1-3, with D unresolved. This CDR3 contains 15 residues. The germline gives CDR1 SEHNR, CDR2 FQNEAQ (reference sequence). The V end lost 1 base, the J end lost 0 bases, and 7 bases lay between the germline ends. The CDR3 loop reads CASSLVSSSGNTIYF. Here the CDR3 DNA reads TGTGCCAGCAGCTTAGTATCCAGCTCTGGAAACACCATATATTTT.

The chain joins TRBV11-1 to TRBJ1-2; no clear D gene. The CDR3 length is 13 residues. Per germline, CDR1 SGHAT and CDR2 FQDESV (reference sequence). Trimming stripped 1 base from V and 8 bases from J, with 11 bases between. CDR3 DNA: TGTGCCAGCAGCTTAGGCCGGGAGATAGGCTACACCTTC. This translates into CASSLGREIGYTF.

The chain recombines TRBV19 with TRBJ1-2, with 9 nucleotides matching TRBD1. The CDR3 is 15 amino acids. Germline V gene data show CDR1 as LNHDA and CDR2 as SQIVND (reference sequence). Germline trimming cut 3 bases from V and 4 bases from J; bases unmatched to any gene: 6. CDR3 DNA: TGTGCCAGTAGTATCGGGGACAGGGTAGGCTATGGCTACACCTTC. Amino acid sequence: CASSIGDRVGYGYTF.

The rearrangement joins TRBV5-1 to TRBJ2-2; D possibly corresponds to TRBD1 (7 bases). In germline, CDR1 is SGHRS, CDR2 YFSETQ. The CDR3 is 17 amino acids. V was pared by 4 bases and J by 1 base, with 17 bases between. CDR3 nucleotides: TGCGCCAGCAGCGGTGCGGGGACAGCACTGAACACCGGGGAGCTGTTTTTT. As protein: CASSGAGTALNTGELFF.

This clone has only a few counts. The CDR3 protein is CASSDSMGARGYTF. The DNA for the CDR3 is TGTGCCAGCAGTGACTCGATGGGGGCTCGGGGCTACACCTTC. The chain recombines TRBV6-4 with TRBJ1-2, with D maybe TRBD1 (6 bases). The germline gives CDR1 MRHNA, CDR2 SNTAGT. The CDR3 runs 14 residues. V gave up 0 bases and J gave up 8 bases, with 13 bases separating them.

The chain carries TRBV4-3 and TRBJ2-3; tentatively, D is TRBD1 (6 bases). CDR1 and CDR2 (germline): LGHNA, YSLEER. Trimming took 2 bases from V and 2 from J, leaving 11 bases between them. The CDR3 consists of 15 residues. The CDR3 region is CASSQTGFPTDTQYF. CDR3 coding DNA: TGCGCCAGCAGCCAAACAGGGTTCCCCACAGATACGCAGTATTTT.

The CDR3 here is CASSLTGNEQFF. In DNA, the CDR3 is TGTGCCAGCAGCCTGACGGGGAATGAGCAGTTCTTC. The chain combines TRBV7-2 with TRBJ2-1, with D perhaps TRBD2 (5 bases). The CDR3 covers 12 residues. Trimming shortened V by 5 bases and J by 7 bases, and 9 bases separated the two germline ends. Germline CDR1 SGHTA, CDR2 FQGNSA.

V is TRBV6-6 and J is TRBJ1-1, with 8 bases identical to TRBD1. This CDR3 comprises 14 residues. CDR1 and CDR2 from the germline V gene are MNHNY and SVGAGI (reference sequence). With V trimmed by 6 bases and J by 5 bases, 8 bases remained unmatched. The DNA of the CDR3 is TGTGCCAGCAGACTCCAGGGGGCTAGGACTGAAGCTTTCTTT. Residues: CASRLQGARTEAFF.

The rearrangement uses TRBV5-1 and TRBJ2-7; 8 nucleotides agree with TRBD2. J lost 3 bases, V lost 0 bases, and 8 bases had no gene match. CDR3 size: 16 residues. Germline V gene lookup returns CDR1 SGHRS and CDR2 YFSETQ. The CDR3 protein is CASSLAGGGGNYEQYF. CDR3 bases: TGCGCCAGCAGCTTGGCGGGCGGCGGGGGGAACTACGAGCAGTACTTC.

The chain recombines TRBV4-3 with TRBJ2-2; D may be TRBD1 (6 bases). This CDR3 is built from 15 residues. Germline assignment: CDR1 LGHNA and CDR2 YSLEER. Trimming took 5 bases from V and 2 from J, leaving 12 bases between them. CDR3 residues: CASSTGTPNTGELFF. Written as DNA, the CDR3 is TGCGCCAGCAGCACCGGGACACCAAACACCGGGGAGCTGTTTTTT.

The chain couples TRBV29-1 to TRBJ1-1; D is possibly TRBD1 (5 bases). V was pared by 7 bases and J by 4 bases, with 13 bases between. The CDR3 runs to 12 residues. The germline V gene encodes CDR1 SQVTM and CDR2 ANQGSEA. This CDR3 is CSDYGAGTEAFF. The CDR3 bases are TGCAGCGATTACGGGGCGGGCACTGAAGCTTTCTTT. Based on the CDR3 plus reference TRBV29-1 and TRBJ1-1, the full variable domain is SAVISQKPSRDICQRGTSLTIQCQVDSQVTMMFWYRQQPGQSLTLIATANQGSEATYESGFVIDKFPISRPNLTFSTLTVSNMSPEDSSIYLCSDYGAGTEAFFGQGTRLTVV.